This T cell receptor (beta chain) was sequenced for a study of cytomegalovirus exposure and HLA in healthy donors. The PCR used 60 Vbeta and 13 Jbeta primers. Repertoires were generated with immunoSEQ multiplex PCR, while TCRdb's copy carries only in-frame clones and drops some. In the table there are approximately 210,000 clones, around 87% of which are singletons. The CDR3 loop spans 15 amino acids. The ends were cut back, 1 base at V and 8 bases at J, with 17 bases in the middle. From germline, CDR1 is SGHDN and CDR2 FVKESK. The V call is TRBV14, the J call TRBJ1-2; D gene ambiguous. The TCR was taken from a man aged 25 to 40 in good health and CMV-seronegative. Sequencing was carried out using PBMCs. The CDR3 DNA follows: TGTGCCAGCAGCCAAGGTGGTCAGGCCACCACGGGCTACACCTTC. It is translated as CASSQGGQATTGYTF.